The 17 T cell receptor beta chains below come from one sample, sequenced in a study of technical replicates of blood from a few donors. The data were produced by immunoSEQ multiplex PCR, yet TCRdb's version contains in-frame clones alone and is incomplete. The top ten hold under 5.5% of the sample, which has more than 75,000 clones, 80% to 90% seen once. Sequenced input: PBMCs. Receptors originate from a human donor in good health. Some clones in this sample may be carry-over from other donors' samples.

The chain links TRBV4-1 to TRBJ2-3; D possibly corresponds to TRBD2 (6 bases). The germline V gene encodes CDR1 MGHRA and CDR2 YSYEKL. V lost 1 base to trimming and J lost 1 base, with 6 bases between them. CDR3 length: 14 residues. The DNA for the CDR3 is TGCGCCAGCAGCCAAGGGGGGGGCACAGATACGCAGTATTTT. The encoded protein is CASSQGGGTDTQYF.

V is TRBV2 and J is TRBJ1-3; 9 nucleotides line up with TRBD1. After removal of 6 bases from V and 2 bases from J, the junction contained 11 bases not matched to a gene. The CDR3 is made up of 17 amino acids. Germline values: CDR1 SNHLY, CDR2 FYNNEI. The CDR3 reads CASSLLRDRAPGNTIYF. CDR3 nucleotides: TGTGCCAGCAGCCTTTTACGGGACAGGGCTCCTGGAAACACCATATATTTT.

The gene calls are TRBV28 and TRBJ1-2; no firm D call. The CDR3 is made up of 12 amino acids. V lost 5 bases and J lost 4, with 8 bases in between. Per germline, CDR1 MDHEN and CDR2 SYDVKM. CDR3 nucleotides: TGTGCCAGCAGTACCAACATCTATGGCTACACCTTC. Its protein is CASSTNIYGYTF.

The rearrangement joins TRBV23-1 to TRBJ2-7, with a weak D call TRBD2 (6 bases). TRBV23-1 is an ORF, and what it does is uncertain. Trimming took 2 bases from V and 0 from J, leaving 20 bases between them. The CDR3 runs to 18 residues. In DNA form, the CDR3 reads TGCGCCAGCAGTCAACTAAAAAGGGAGGAAATAAGCTCCTACGAGCAGTACTTC. Translation: CASSQLKREEISSYEQYF.

The chain recombines TRBV10-3 with TRBJ2-5; 10 bases line up with TRBD1. The CDR3 extends over 19 amino acids. The V and J ends lost 5 bases and 5 bases, in that order; junction bases with no gene match: 20. Germline V gene sequence: CDR1 ENHRY, CDR2 SYGVKD. The CDR3 loop reads CAISPSPWGQGKVRETQYF. The CDR3 DNA follows: TGTGCCATCAGTCCAAGCCCGTGGGGACAGGGGAAGGTGAGGGAGACCCAGTACTTC.

V gene TRBV7-3 combines with J gene TRBJ2-3, with TRBD2 matching 10 bases. The germline gives CDR1 SGHTA, CDR2 FQGTGA. This CDR3 region has 17 residues. The V gene end was trimmed by 2 bases and the J gene end by 6 bases; junction bases not matched to a gene: 11. The CDR3 nucleotides are TGTGCCAGCAGCTTAGCTTCTCTAGCGGGGGTCATGGATACGCAGTATTTT. Its protein is CASSLASLAGVMDTQYF.

The gene calls are TRBV6-1 and TRBJ2-2; possibly TRBD1 for D (6 bases). The germline V gene encodes CDR1 MNHNS and CDR2 SASEGT. V shed 8 bases and J shed 9 bases, with 10 bases lying between them. This CDR3 comprises 11 residues. The CDR3 DNA reads as TGTGCCAGCGAGGACAGTAGGGAGCTGTTTTTT. This codes for CASEDSRELFF.

The chain recombines TRBV7-9 with TRBJ1-2, with 7 bases fitting TRBD1. The J segment lost 8 bases and the V segment lost 5 bases, leaving 8 bases of the junction unmatched. Germline loops: CDR1 SEHNR, CDR2 FQNEAQ (reference sequence). CDR3 length equals 13 residues. The CDR3 reads CASSRDRVEGYTF. The CDR3 DNA reads as TGTGCCAGCAGCCGAGACAGGGTTGAAGGCTACACCTTC.

The genes are TRBV4-1 and TRBJ1-1; D gene ambiguous. Trimming took off 3 bases at V and 1 base at J, with 6 bases between the two ends. Germline V gene data show CDR1 as MGHRA and CDR2 as YSYEKL. The CDR3 is 13 residues long. The CDR3 reads CASSHQQNTEAFF. The CDR3 DNA follows: TGCGCCAGCAGCCACCAACAGAACACTGAAGCTTTCTTT.

The chain employs TRBV5-1 and TRBJ2-3; D unresolved. The V end was cut by 5 bases, the J end by 5 bases, with 6 bases between. This CDR3 spans 11 amino acids. From germline, CDR1 is SGHRS and CDR2 YFSETQ. CDR3 in DNA: TGCGCCAGCAGGAGAGAAGATACGCAGTATTTT. Its protein is CASRREDTQYF.

The chain joins TRBV7-9 to TRBJ2-3; the match to TRBD1 covers 7 bases. CDR1 is SEHNR and CDR2 is FQNEAQ in the germline V gene (reference sequence). Trimming at V came to 5 bases and at J to 1 base, leaving 3 bases not matched to a gene. There are 14 residues in the CDR3. CDR3 loop: CASSDDRGTDTQYF. The CDR3 region has the DNA TGTGCCAGCAGCGACGACAGGGGCACAGATACGCAGTATTTT.

The chain links TRBV6-6 to TRBJ2-5, with D possibly matching TRBD2 (6 bases). Germline V gives CDR1 MNHNY, CDR2 SVGAGI (reference sequence). This CDR3 comprises 12 residues. In nucleotides, the CDR3 is TGTGCGATTCAGGGCGCGGGGGAGACCCAGTACTTC. This encodes CAIQGAGETQYF.

By sample share, this clone is medium-sized. The V and J genes are TRBV14 and TRBJ2-7; the D gene is possibly TRBD2 (5 bases). Germline loops: CDR1 SGHDN, CDR2 FVKESK. The CDR3 loop spans 13 amino acids. Trimming cost V 2 bases and J 3 bases, with 8 bases left between them. CDR3 nucleotides: TGTGCCAGCAGCCAACGAGGGATCTACGAGCAGTACTTC. Its translation: CASSQRGIYEQYF.

The chain couples TRBV7-2 to TRBJ2-1; 7 bases are a match to TRBD1. The germline V gene encodes CDR1 SGHTA and CDR2 FQGNSA. The CDR3 is made up of 14 amino acids. J gave up 5 bases and V 5 bases, and 6 bases lay outside the gene matches. CDR3 in DNA: TGTGCCAGCAGCCCAGACAGGGATAACAATGAGCAGTTCTTC. Residues: CASSPDRDNNEQFF. The full variable domain, with the rest looked up from reference TRBV7-2 and TRBJ2-1, is GAGVSQSPSNKVTEKGKDVELRCDPISGHTALYWYRQSLGQGLEFLIYFQGNSAPDKSGLPSDRFSAERTGGSVSTLTIQRTQQEDSAVYLCASSPDRDNNEQFFGPGTRLTVL.

This clone was seen a few times. The chain uses TRBV6-5 and TRBJ1-1; D ambiguous. This CDR3 is built from 11 residues. Deletions cut 7 bases from V and 4 bases from J, with 7 bases between. The germline gives CDR1 MNHEY, CDR2 SVGAGI. This chain's CDR3 is CASKFGTEAFF. The CDR3 region has the DNA TGTGCCAGCAAGTTCGGCACTGAAGCTTTCTTT.

The chain has TRBV4-3 and TRBJ2-2; 10 bases agree with TRBD2. The CDR3 loop spans 18 amino acids. J was trimmed by 0 bases and V by 0 bases; bases with no gene match: 4. From germline, CDR1 is LGHNA and CDR2 YSLEER. The CDR3 region has the DNA TGCGCCAGCAGCCAAGAAGTTAGCGGGGGGACGAACACCGGGGAGCTGTTTTTT. Its translation: CASSQEVSGGTNTGELFF.

The J gene is TRBJ2-1, the V gene TRBV9; D may be TRBD1 (6 bases). The germline V and J ends were trimmed by 4 bases and 4 bases, with 18 bases remaining between them. This CDR3 region has 16 residues. Looked up from germline, CDR1 is SGDLS and CDR2 is YYNGEE. This CDR3 reads CASSTKKGQQYNEQFF. The CDR3 nucleotides read TGTGCCAGCAGCACAAAGAAAGGACAGCAATACAATGAGCAGTTCTTC.